This T cell receptor beta chain was documented in a study of T cell repertoires in cytomegalovirus infection. The CDR3 runs to 17 residues. Germline V gives CDR1 SEHNR, CDR2 FQNEAQ (reference sequence). After removal of 2 bases from V and 0 bases from J, the junction contained 7 bases not matched to a gene. Each CDR3 protein is one row after TCRdb ran MiXCR on the reads. The profile shows approximately 390,000 distinct CDR3 sequences, 34% of them singletons. For this clonotype: The antigen remains unidentified.

This TCR derives from a human donor in good health (CMV status not recorded). Some clones in this sample may be carry-over from other donors' samples. The rearrangement joins TRBV7-9 to TRBJ2-1; 7 positions agree with TRBD1. Sequences were derived from cultured PBMCs, sampled from culture after CMV antigen stimulation. The CDR3 protein is CASSLLQGLSSYNEQFF. CDR3 sequence (DNA): TGTGCCAGCAGCTTACTACAGGGGCTAAGCTCCTACAATGAGCAGTTCTTC.